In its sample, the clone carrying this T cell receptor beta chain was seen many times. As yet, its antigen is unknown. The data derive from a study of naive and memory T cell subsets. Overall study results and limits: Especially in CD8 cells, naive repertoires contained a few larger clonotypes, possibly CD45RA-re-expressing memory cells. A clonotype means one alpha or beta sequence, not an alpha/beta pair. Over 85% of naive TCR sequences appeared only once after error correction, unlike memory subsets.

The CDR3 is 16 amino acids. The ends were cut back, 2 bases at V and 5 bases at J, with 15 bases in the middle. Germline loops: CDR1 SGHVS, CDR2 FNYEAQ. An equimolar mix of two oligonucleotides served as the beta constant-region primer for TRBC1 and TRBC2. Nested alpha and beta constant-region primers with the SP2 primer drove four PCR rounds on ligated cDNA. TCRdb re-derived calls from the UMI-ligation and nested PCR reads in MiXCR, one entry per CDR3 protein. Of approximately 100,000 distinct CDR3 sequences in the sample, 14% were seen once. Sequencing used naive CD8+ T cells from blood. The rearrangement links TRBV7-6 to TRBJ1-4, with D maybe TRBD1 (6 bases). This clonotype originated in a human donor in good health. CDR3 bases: TGTGCCAGCAGCTTATTTCGGCAGGGGCTGAATGAAAAACTGTTTTTT. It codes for CASSLFRQGLNEKLFF.